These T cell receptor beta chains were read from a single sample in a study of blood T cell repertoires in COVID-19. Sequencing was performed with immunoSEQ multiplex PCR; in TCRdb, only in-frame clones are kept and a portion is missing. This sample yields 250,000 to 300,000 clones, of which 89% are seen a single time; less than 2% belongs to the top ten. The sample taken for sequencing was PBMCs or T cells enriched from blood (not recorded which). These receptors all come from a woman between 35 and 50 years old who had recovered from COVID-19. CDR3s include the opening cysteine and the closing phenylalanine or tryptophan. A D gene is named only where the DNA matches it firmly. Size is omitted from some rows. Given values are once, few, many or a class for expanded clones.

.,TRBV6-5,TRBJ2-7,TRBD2,TGTGCCAGCAGGCCTACTAGCGGAGCTACCTACGAGCAGTACTTC,CASRPTSGATYEQYF
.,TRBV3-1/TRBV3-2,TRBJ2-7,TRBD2,TGTGCCAGCAGCCAAACATGGGGGGGGTACGAGCAGTACTTC,CASSQTWGGYEQYF
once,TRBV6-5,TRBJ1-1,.,TGTGCCAGCGTCGATGGGGGCATCATGAACACTGAAGCTTTCTTT,CASVDGGIMNTEAFF
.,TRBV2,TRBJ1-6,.,TGTGCCAGTGGGACATATAATTCACCCCTCCACTTT,CASGTYNSPLHF
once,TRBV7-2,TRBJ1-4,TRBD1,TGTGCCAGCAGCAAGACAGGGATAAATGAAAAACTGTTTTTT,CASSKTGINEKLFF
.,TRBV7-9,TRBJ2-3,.,TGTGCCAGCAGCTTAGTAGGGGGAGAAGGGAATACGCAGTATTTT,CASSLVGGEGNTQYF
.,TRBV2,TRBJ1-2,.,TGTGCCAGCAGTTCTACGGACAGAGACACAAACTATGGCTACACCTTC,CASSSTDRDTNYGYTF
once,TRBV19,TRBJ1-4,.,TGTGCCAGTAGGGCAGTGACAACGAATGAAAAACTGTTTTTT,CASRAVTTNEKLFF
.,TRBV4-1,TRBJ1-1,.,TGCGCCAGCAGCCAATGGTCACCAGGGGCTGAAGCTTTCTTT,CASSQWSPGAEAFF
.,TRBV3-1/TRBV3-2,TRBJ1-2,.,TGTGCCAGCAGCAGGACAGAGCCCTATGGCTACACCTTC,CASSRTEPYGYTF
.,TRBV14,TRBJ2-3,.,TGTGCCAGCAGCCAAGTGACAGACACAGATACGCAGTATTTT,CASSQVTDTDTQYF
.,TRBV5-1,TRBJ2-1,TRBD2,TGCGCCAGCAGCTTGGGGCCCCAGCGGGGGGGGGACAATGAGCAGTTCTTC,CASSLGPQRGGDNEQFF
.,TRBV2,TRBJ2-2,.,TGTGCCAGCAGTTACTCCCGGGACTCTTTAGAAGCCGGGGAGCTGTTTTTT,CASSYSRDSLEAGELFF
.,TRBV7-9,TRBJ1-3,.,TGTGCCAGCAGCCTCGCGGGAAACACCATATATTTT,CASSLAGNTIYF
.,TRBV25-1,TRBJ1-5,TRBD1,TGTGCCAGCCTACCGGGGGGGGAACCTGACAGGGGCAATCAGCCCCAGCATTTT,CASLPGGEPDRGNQPQHF
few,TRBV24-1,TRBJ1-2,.,TGTGCCACCAGTGATCCCAAATTGGAGGGGCGGTCTTATGGCTACACCTTC,CATSDPKLEGRSYGYTF
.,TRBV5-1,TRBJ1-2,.,TGCGCCAGCAGCTCTACTTCGTGGGGCTACACCTTC,CASSSTSWGYTF
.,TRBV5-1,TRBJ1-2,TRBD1,TGCGCCAGCAGCTTGGAGACAGGGTCTGGCTACACCTTC,CASSLETGSGYTF
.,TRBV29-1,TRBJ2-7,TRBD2,TGCAGCATTTTTTCCGGGACTAGGGTTTCCTACGAGCAGTACTTC,CSIFSGTRVSYEQYF
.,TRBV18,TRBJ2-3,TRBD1,TGTGCCAGCTCACCCGCTCTAGACAGGGAAGGGGATACGCAGTATTTT,CASSPALDREGDTQYF
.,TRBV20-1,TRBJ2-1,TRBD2,TGCAGTGCTAGTTGGGCAGCGGGAGCCTACAATGAGCAGTTCTTC,CSASWAAGAYNEQFF
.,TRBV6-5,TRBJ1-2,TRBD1,TGTGCCAGCGGCCCGGGACAGGGGGCAGGTGGCTACACCTTC,CASGPGQGAGGYTF
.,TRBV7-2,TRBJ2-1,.,TGTGCCAGCAGCTTAATGGGGAGCACCACCACCAATGAGCAGTTCTTC,CASSLMGSTTTNEQFF
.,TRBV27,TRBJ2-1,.,TGTGCCAGCAGTCCTCACAGGGGACCGGGGGCATACAATGAGCAGTTCTTC,CASSPHRGPGAYNEQFF
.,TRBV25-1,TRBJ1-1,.,TGTGCCAGCAGTGAATCAGGGAATCCTGGAAACACTGAAGCTTTCTTT,CASSESGNPGNTEAFF
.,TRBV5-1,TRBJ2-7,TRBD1,TGCGCCAGCAGGCCGGGACAGGGAGTGGTTTACGAGCAGTACTTC,CASRPGQGVVYEQYF
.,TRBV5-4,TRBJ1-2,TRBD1,TGTGCCAGCAGCATGGACAGGGGATATGGCTACACCTTC,CASSMDRGYGYTF
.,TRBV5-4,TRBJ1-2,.,TGTGCCAGCAGCCCACGGGGAGGGTCGGGAGGCTACACCTTC,CASSPRGGSGGYTF
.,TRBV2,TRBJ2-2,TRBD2,TGTGCCAGCAGGGGACTAGCAGTTACCGGGGAGCTGTTTTTT,CASRGLAVTGELFF
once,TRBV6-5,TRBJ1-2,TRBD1,TGTGCCAGTACAGGGGCCGTCTATGGCTACACCTTC,CASTGAVYGYTF
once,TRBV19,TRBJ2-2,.,TGTGCCAGTAGTATTCCCAATCAGGGTTCCGGGGAGCTGTTTTTT,CASSIPNQGSGELFF
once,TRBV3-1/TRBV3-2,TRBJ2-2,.,TGTGCCAGCGGGGCCACGCGAACCGGGGAGCTGTTTTTT,CASGATRTGELFF
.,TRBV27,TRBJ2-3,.,TGTGCCAGCAGTCCCGGGTTTTATTCCAGGGGAGCCACTTACACAGATACGCAGTATTTT,CASSPGFYSRGATYTDTQYF
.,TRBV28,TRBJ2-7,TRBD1,TGTGCCAGCAGTCACCGGACAGGGTACCCCTACGAGCAGTACTTC,CASSHRTGYPYEQYF
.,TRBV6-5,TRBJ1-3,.,TGTGCCAGCAGTTACTGGGGGGGTGAAAACACCATATATTTT,CASSYWGGENTIYF
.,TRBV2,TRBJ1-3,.,TGTGCCAGCAGTGAGGAGACAGGAAGCTCTGGAAACACCATATATTTT,CASSEETGSSGNTIYF
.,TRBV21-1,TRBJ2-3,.,TGTGCCAGCATTAACGGGAGGACGAGCACAGATACGCAGTATTTT,CASINGRTSTDTQYF
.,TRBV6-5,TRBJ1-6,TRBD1,TGTGCCAGCAATAGACAGGGGGGCCAGAATTCACCCCTCCACTTT,CASNRQGGQNSPLHF
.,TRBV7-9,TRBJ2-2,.,TGTGCCAGCAGCTTACGGGGGAACACCGGGGAGCTGTTTTTT,CASSLRGNTGELFF
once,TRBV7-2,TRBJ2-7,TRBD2,TGTGCCAGCAGCTATGGGACTAGCCGTACCTACGAGCAGTACTTC,CASSYGTSRTYEQYF
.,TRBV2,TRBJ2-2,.,TGTGCCAGCACTGTGAAGCCGAACACCGGGGAGCTGTTTTTT,CASTVKPNTGELFF
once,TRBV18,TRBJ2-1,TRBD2,TGTGCCAGCTCACCACCTAGCGGGAGTACGGTGGGCGAGCAGTTCTTC,CASSPPSGSTVGEQFF
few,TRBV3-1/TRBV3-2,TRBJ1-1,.,TGTGCCAGCAGCCAAGTAAGACAGAAGAACACTGAAGCTTTCTTT,CASSQVRQKNTEAFF
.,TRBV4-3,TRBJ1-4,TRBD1,TGCGCCAGCAGCCCCCAGCACAGGGGGCTTAACGAAAAACTGTTTTTT,CASSPQHRGLNEKLFF
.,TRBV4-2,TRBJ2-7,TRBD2,TGTGCCAGCAGCCAAGTGGGTGGGACTAGAGCCTACGAGCAGTACTTC,CASSQVGGTRAYEQYF
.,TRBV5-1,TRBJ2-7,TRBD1,TGCGCCAGCAGCCCGGACAGGGGCGAGCAGTACTTC,CASSPDRGEQYF
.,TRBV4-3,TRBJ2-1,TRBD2,TGCGCCAGCAGCCAAGATCTTGGGGGTCGAGCGGGATGGCAGTTCTTC,CASSQDLGGRAGWQFF
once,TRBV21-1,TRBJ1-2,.,TGTGCCAGCAGCAAAGGGGAGGGGACCCCTAACTATGGCTACACCTTC,CASSKGEGTPNYGYTF
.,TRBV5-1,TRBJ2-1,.,TGCGCCAGCAGGGGATGGGGCGATACCTTACCGACTCACTCCTACAATGAGCAGTTCTTC,CASRGWGDTLPTHSYNEQFF
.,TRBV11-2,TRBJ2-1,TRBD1,TGTGCCAGCAGCCACTACCGGGACAGCTACAATGAGCAGTTCTTC,CASSHYRDSYNEQFF
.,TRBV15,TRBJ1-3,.,TGTGCCACCGATCCGGATAAGGGGTCTGGAAACACCATATATTTT,CATDPDKGSGNTIYF
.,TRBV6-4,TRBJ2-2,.,TGTGCCAGCAGTTTACAGGCGAACACCGGGGAGCTGTTTTTT,CASSLQANTGELFF
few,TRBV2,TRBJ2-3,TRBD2,TGTGCCAGCAGGGAGCGGGAGATCACAGATACGCAGTATTTT,CASREREITDTQYF